A single TCR beta chain is shown here with its context. Profiling relied on immunoSEQ multiplex PCR, and the TCRdb table lists in-frame clones only, not all of them. The table includes 60,000 to 95,000 clones, around 74% detected once. The data were taken from a study of blood T cell repertoires in COVID-19. Turning to the study itself: Sources were T cells, B-cell-depleted T cells, or PBMCs; the material itself was cDNA or gDNA.

The specimen was peripheral blood. The sequence derives from a human donor with acute or convalescent COVID-19. The donor label of this sample is uncertain.

The CDR3 spells CASRPGLAGTEQFF. The CDR3 DNA follows: TGTGCCAGCAGGCCGGGACTAGCGGGCACTGAGCAGTTCTTC. The rearrangement uses TRBV28 and TRBJ2-1, with 12 bases fitting TRBD2. The CDR3 runs to 14 residues. Germline CDR1 and CDR2: MDHEN and SYDVKM. Unmatched junction bases numbered 6, after V lost 6 bases and J lost 9 bases.